Here is one TCR beta chain with its context. This sample is drawn from a study of molecular identifiers for immune sequencing clone quantification. Study overall: Within a replicate experiment, RNA obtained from either approximately 20,000 or 98,000 naive CD8 cells was divided into five aliquots, and four of those aliquots were then sequenced.

TCRdb fed the PCR reads into MiXCR, producing one record per CDR3 protein. The sample lists approximately 500,000 distinct CDR3 sequences; about a fifth were seen once. Naive CD8 T cells were sorted as CD8+CD4-CCR7+CD45RA+. V gave up 3 bases and J gave up 7 bases, with 21 bases separating them. CDR1 DFQATT and CDR2 SNEGSKA come from the germline V gene (reference sequence). This CDR3 has 16 amino acids. This clonotype was obtained from a human donor in good health. Some libraries in this study had Jurkat cell RNA spiked in. The chain couples TRBV20-1 to TRBJ2-2; TRBD2 might be the D (6 bases). Sequenced input: naive CD8+ T cells from blood, with Jurkat cell RNA spiked in. Noted subset: FACS-sorted CD8+CD4-CCR7+CD45RA+ naive T cells. CDR3 DNA: TGCAGTGCTAGCTCGGGACTCCGATGGTCGGGCGGGGAGCTGTTTTTT. Protein sequence: CSASSGLRWSGGELFF.